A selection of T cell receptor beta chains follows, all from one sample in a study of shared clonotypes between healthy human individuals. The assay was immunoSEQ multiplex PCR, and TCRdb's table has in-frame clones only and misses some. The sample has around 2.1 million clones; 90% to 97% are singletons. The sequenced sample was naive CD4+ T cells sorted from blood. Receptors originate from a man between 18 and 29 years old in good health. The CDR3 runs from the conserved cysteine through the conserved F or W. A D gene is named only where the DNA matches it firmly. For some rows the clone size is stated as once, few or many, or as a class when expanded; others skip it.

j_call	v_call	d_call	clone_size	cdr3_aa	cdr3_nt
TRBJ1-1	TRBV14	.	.	CASSQVAGFYREAFF	TGTGCCAGCAGCCAAGTGGCAGGTTTTTATAGGGAAGCTTTCTTT
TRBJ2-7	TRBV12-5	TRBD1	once	CASGLGQGIALSYEQYF	TGTGCTAGTGGTTTGGGACAGGGAATTGCCCTCTCCTACGAGCAGTACTTC
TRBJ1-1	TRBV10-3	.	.	CAISGSRDATEAFF	TGTGCCATCAGTGGGTCCCGGGATGCCACTGAAGCTTTCTTT
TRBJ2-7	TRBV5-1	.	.	CASSLAGQEQYF	TGCGCCAGCAGCTTGGCAGGCCAAGAGCAGTACTTC
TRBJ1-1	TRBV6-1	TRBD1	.	CASTNPGQVKEAFF	TGTGCCAGTACCAACCCGGGACAGGTAAAGGAAGCTTTCTTT
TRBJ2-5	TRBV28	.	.	CASSLSGLQETQYF	TGTGCCAGCAGTTTATCGGGACTCCAAGAGACCCAGTACTTC
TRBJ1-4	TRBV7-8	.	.	CASSLPRGPNEKLFF	TGTGCCAGCAGCTTACCCCGGGGGCCTAATGAAAAACTGTTTTTT
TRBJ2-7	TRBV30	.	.	CAWSVARGSEQYF	TGTGCCTGGAGTGTAGCCAGGGGTTCCGAGCAGTACTTC
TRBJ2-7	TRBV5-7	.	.	CASSRGGSYEQYF	TGTGCCAGCTCTCGTGGCGGCTCCTACGAGCAGTACTTC
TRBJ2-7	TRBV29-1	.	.	CSVEDPQGTEQYF	TGCAGCGTTGAAGATCCCCAGGGGACCGAGCAGTACTTC
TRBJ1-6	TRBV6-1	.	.	CASSEAGGGYSPLHF	TGTGCCAGCAGTGAAGCAGGAGGGGGTTATTCACCCCTCCACTTT
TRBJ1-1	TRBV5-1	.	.	CASSRDGHSTLNTEAFF	TGCGCCAGCAGTCGGGACGGGCATTCAACACTGAACACTGAAGCTTTCTTT
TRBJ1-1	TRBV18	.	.	CASSPPLYGTLEAFF	TGTGCCAGCTCACCACCCCTCTATGGCACGTTAGAAGCTTTCTTT
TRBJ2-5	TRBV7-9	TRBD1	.	CASSLDGTVKGETQYF	TGTGCCAGCAGCTTAGACGGGACAGTCAAGGGGGAGACCCAGTACTTC
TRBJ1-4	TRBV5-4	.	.	CASSLASGAGSMDNEKLFF	TGTGCCAGCAGCTTGGCGTCCGGGGCAGGGAGTATGGATAATGAAAAACTGTTTTTT
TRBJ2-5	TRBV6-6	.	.	CASSWDLRGETQYF	TGTGCCAGCAGTTGGGACCTTAGAGGGGAGACCCAGTACTTC
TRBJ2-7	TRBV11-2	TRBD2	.	CASSLDASGIYEQYF	TGTGCCAGCAGCTTAGATGCTAGCGGGATCTACGAGCAGTACTTC
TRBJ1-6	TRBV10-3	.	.	CAIRGLGDSPLHF	TGTGCCATCAGGGGCCTGGGGGATTCACCCCTCCACTTT
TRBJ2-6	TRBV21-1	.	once	CASSKGVPGPLSGANVLTF	TGTGCCAGCAGCAAAGGAGTACCGGGACCGCTCTCTGGGGCCAACGTCCTGACTTTC
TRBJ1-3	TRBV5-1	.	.	CASTESSGNTIYF	TGCGCCAGCACCGAGTCCTCTGGAAACACCATATATTTT
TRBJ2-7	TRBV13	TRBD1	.	CASSPRTGLNPPIYEQYF	TGTGCCAGCAGCCCCCGGACAGGGCTAAATCCCCCTATCTACGAGCAGTACTTC
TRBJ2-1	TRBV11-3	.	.	CASSPRRGSYNEQFF	TGTGCCAGCAGTCCTCGAAGGGGATCCTACAATGAGCAGTTCTTC
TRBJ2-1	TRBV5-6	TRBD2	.	CASSYPGTTYNEQFF	TGTGCCAGCAGCTACCCCGGGACTACTTACAATGAGCAGTTCTTC
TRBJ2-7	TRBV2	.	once	CASGTTVDEQYF	TGTGCCAGCGGAACTACGGTGGACGAGCAGTACTTC
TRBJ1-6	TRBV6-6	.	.	CASTRPQLDSPLHF	TGTGCCAGCACGCGACCTCAGTTGGATTCACCCCTCCACTTT
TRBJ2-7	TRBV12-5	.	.	CASGFRDTYEQYF	TGTGCTAGTGGTTTCCGGGACACCTACGAGCAGTACTTC
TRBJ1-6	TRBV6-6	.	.	CASVGRDSPLHF	TGTGCCAGCGTGGGGCGGGATTCACCCCTCCACTTT
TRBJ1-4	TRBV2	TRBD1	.	CASRETGTNEKLFF	TGTGCCAGCAGAGAGACAGGGACTAATGAAAAACTGTTTTTT
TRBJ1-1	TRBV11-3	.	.	CASSRAGPNTEAFF	TGTGCCAGCAGCCGTGCAGGGCCGAACACTGAAGCTTTCTTT
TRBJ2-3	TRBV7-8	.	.	CASSLKWGEIAGDTQYF	TGTGCCAGCAGCTTAAAATGGGGGGAAATCGCTGGAGATACGCAGTATTTT
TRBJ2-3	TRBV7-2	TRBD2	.	CASSSLSGVTDTQYF	TGTGCCAGCAGCTCTCTTAGCGGGGTCACAGATACGCAGTATTTT
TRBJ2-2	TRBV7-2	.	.	CASSLNGAAGAGELFF	TGTGCCAGCAGCTTGAATGGGGCGGCGGGCGCCGGGGAGCTGTTTTTT
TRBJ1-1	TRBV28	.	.	CASSLGGGNTEAFF	TGTGCCAGCAGTTTGGGGGGCGGGAACACTGAAGCTTTCTTT
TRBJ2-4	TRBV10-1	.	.	CASSGPPSNIQYF	TGCGCCAGCAGTGGACCCCCCTCAAACATTCAGTACTTC
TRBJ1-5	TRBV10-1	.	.	CASSESGPNQPQHF	TGCGCCAGCAGTGAGTCTGGCCCGAATCAGCCCCAGCATTTT